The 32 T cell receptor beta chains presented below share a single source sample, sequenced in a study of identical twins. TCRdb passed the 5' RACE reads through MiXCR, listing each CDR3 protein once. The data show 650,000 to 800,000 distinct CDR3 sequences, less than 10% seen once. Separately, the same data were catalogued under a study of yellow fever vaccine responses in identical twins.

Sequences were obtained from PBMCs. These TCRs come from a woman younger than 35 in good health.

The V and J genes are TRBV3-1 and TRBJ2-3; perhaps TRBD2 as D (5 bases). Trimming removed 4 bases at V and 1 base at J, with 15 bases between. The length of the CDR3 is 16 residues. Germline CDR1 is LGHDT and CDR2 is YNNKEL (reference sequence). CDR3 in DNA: TGTGCCAGCAGCCCGAGCGGAGGAAGACGCACAGATACGCAGTATTTT. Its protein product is CASSPSGGRRTDTQYF.

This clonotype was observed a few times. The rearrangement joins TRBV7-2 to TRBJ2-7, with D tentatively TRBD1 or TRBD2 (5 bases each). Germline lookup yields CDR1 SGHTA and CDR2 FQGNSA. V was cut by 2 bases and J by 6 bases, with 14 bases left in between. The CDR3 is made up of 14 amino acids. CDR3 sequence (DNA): TGTGCCAGCAGCTTACGTTGGGACGTACGCGAGCAGTACTTC. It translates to CASSLRWDVREQYF.

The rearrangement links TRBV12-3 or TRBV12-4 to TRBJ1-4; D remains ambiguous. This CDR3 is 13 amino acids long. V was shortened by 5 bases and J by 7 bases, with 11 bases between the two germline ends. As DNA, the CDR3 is TGTGCCAGCAGTCCGATGGGGTTTGAAAAACTGTTTTTT. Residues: CASSPMGFEKLFF.

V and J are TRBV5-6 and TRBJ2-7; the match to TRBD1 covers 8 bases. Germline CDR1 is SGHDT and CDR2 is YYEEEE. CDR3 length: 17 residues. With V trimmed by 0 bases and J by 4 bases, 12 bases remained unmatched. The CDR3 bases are TGTGCCAGCAGCTTGGGCCGGAGTTGGAGGGACAGGTACGAGCAGTACTTC. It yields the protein CASSLGRSWRDRYEQYF.

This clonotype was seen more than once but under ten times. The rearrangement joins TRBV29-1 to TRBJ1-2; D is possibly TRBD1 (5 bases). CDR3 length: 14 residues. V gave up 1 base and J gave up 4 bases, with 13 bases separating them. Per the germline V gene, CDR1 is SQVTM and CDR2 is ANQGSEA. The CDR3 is CSVEGRVGGYGYTF. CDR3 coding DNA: TGCAGCGTTGAAGGCAGGGTCGGTGGCTATGGCTACACCTTC.

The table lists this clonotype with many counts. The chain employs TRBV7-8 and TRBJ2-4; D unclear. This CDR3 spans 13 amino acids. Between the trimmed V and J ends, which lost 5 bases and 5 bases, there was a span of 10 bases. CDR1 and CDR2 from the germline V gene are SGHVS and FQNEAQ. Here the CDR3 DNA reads TGTGCCAGCAGCCCGTGGACGGAAAACATTCAGTACTTC. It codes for CASSPWTENIQYF.

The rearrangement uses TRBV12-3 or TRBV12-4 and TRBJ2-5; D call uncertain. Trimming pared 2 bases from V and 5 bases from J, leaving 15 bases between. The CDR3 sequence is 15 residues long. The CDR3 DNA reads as TGTGCCAGCAGTTTACGGCTCAGGTACTGGGAGACCCAGTACTTC. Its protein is CASSLRLRYWETQYF.

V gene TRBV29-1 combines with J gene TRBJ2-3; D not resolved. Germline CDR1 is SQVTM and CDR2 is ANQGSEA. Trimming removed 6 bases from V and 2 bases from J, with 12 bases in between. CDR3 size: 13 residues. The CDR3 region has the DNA TGCAGCGTCCGATACTTAGACACAGATACGCAGTATTTT. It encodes CSVRYLDTDTQYF.

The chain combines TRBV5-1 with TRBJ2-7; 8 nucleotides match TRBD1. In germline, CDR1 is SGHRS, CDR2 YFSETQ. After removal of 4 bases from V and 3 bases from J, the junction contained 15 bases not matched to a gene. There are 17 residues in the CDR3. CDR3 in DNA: TGCGCCAGCAGCCTGCTCGCAGGGGGCGAAAGGGGCTACGAGCAGTACTTC. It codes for CASSLLAGGERGYEQYF. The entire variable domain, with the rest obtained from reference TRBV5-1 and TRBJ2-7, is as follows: KAGVTQTPRYLIKTRGQQVTLSCSPISGHRSVSWYQQTPGQGLQFLFEYFSETQRNKGNFPGRFSGRQFSNSRSEMNVSTLELGDSALYLCASSLLAGGERGYEQYFGPGTRLTVT.

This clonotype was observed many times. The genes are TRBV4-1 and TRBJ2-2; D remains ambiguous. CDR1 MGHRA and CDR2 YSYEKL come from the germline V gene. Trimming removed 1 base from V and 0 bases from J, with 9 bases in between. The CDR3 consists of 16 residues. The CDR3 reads CASSQAYRANTGELFF. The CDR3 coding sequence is TGCGCCAGCAGCCAAGCCTATCGTGCGAACACCGGGGAGCTGTTTTTT.

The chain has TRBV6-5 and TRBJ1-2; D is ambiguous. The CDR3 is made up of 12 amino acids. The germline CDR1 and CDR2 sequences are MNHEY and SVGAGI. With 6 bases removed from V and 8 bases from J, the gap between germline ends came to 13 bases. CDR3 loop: CASREIGGGYTF. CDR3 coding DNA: TGTGCCAGCAGGGAGATAGGAGGGGGCTACACCTTC.

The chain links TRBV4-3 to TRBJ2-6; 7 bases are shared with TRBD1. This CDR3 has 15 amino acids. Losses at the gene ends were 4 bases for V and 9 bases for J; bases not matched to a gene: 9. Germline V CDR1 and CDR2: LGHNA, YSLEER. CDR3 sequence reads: CASSPDRLMVNVLTF. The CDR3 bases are TGCGCCAGCAGCCCGGACAGGCTTATGGTCAACGTCCTGACTTTC.

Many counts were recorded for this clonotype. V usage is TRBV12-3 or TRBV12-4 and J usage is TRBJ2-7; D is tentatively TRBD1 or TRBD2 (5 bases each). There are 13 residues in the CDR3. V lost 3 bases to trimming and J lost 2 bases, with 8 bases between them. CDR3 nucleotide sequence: TGTGCCAGCAGTTTCTGGGACGCCTACGAGCAGTACTTC. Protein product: CASSFWDAYEQYF.

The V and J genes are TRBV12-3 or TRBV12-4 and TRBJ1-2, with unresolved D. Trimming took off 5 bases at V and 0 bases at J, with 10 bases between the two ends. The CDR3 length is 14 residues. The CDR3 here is CASSPDKANYGYTF. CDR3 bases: TGTGCCAGCAGTCCTGACAAAGCTAACTATGGCTACACCTTC.

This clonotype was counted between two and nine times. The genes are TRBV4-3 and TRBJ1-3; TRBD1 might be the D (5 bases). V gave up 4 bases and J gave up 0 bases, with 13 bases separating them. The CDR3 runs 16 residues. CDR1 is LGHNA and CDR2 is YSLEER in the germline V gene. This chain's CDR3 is CASSLTDTLSGNTIYF. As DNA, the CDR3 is TGCGCCAGCAGCCTAACGGACACCCTCTCTGGAAACACCATATATTTT.

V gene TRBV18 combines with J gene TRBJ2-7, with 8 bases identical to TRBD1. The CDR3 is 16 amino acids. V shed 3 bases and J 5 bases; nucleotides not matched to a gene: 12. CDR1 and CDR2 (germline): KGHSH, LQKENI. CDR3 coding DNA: TGTGCCAGCTCACCCTTAGGACAGGGAGTCACCCACGAGCAGTACTTC. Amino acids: CASSPLGQGVTHEQYF.

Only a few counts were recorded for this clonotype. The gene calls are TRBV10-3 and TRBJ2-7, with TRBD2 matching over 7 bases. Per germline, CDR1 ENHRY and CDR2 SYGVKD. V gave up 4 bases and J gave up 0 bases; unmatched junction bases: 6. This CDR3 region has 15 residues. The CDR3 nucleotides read TGTGCCATCAGTGTCCTAGCGGAAAGCTCCTACGAGCAGTACTTC. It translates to CAISVLAESSYEQYF.

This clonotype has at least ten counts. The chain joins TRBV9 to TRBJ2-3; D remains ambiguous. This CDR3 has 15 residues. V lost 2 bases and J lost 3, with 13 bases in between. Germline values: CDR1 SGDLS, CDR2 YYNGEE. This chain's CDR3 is CASSVRPFGTDTQYF. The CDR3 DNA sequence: TGTGCCAGCAGCGTGAGACCTTTCGGAACAGATACGCAGTATTTT.

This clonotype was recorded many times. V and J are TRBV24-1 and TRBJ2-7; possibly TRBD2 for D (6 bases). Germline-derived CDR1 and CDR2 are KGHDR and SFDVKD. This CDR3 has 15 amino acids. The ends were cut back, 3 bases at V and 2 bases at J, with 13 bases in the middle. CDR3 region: CATSDATSKPYEQYF. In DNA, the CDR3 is TGTGCCACCAGTGATGCGACTAGTAAGCCCTACGAGCAGTACTTC.

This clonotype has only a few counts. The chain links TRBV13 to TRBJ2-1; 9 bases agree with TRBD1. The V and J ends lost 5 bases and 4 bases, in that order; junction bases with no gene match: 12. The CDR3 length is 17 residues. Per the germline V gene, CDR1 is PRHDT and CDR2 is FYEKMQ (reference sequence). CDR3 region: CASSIRQGDRRYNEQFF. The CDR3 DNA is TGTGCCAGCAGCATAAGACAGGGGGATCGACGGTACAATGAGCAGTTCTTC.

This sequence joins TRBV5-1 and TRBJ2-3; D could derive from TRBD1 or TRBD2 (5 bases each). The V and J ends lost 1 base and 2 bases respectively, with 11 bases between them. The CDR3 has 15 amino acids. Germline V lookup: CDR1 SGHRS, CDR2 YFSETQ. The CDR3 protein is CASSLRGLATDTQYF. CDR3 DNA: TGCGCCAGCAGCTTGCGGGGCCTCGCCACAGATACGCAGTATTTT.

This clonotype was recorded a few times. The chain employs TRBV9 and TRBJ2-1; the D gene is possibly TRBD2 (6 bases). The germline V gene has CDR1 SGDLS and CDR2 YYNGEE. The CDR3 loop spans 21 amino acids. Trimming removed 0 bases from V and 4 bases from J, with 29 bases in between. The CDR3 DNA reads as TGTGCCAGCAGCGTAGCGGCAGTAGCTCTAGCGACAACACTCTTTTACAATGAGCAGTTCTTC. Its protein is CASSVAAVALATTLFYNEQFF.

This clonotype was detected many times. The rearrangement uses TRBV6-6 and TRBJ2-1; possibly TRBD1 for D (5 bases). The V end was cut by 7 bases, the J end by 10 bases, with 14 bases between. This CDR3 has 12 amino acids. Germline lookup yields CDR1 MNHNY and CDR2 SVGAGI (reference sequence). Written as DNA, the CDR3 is TGTGCCAGCACTGACAGATCAGTCGAGCAGTTCTTC. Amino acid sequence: CASTDRSVEQFF.

Here the CDR3 reads CASAQITDTQYF. The CDR3 DNA follows: TGTGCCAGCGCCCAAATCACAGATACGCAGTATTTT. J is TRBJ2-3 and V is TRBV7-6, with D hard to call. This CDR3 region has 12 residues. Germline-derived CDR1 and CDR2 are SGHVS and FNYEAQ. The V and J ends lost 8 bases and 2 bases respectively, with 8 bases between them.

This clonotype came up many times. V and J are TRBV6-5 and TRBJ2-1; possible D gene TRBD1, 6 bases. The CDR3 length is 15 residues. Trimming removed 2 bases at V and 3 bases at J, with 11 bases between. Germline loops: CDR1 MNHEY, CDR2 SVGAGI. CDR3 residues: CASSYETGFYNEQFF. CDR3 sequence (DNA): TGTGCCAGCAGTTACGAAACAGGGTTCTACAATGAGCAGTTCTTC.

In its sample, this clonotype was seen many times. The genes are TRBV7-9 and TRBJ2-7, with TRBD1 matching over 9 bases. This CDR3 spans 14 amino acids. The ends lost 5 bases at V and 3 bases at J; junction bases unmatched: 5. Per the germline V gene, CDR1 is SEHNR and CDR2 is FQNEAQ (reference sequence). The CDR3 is CASSHRDRDYEQYF. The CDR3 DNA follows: TGTGCCAGCAGCCACCGGGACAGGGACTACGAGCAGTACTTC. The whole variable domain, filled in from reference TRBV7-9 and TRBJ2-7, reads DTGVSQNPRHKITKRGQNVTFRCDPISEHNRLYWYRQTLGQGPEFLTYFQNEAQLEKSRLLSDRFSAERPKGSFSTLEIQRTEQGDSAMYLCASSHRDRDYEQYFGPGTRLTVT.

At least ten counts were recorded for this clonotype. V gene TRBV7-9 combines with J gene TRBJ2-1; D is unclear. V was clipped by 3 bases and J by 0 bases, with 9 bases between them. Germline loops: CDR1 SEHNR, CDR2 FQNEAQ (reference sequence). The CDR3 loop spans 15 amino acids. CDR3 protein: CASSLRKSSYNEQFF. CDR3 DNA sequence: TGTGCCAGCAGCTTGCGCAAGAGCTCCTACAATGAGCAGTTCTTC.

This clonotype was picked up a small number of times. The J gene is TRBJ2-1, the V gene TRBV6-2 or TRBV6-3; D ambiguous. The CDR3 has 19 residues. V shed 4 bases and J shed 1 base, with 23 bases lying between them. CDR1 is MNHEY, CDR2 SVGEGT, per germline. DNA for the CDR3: TGTGCCAGCAGTTTATGGCCCGCCCGTGAGAAAATTTCCTACAATGAGCAGTTCTTC. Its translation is CASSLWPAREKISYNEQFF.

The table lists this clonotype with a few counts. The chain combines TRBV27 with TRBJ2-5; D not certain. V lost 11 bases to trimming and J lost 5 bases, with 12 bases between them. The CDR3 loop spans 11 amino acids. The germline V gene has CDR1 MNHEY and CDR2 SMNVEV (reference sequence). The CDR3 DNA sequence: TGTGCCTCCCGGAGTTCCGAGACCCAGTACTTC. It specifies CASRSSETQYF.

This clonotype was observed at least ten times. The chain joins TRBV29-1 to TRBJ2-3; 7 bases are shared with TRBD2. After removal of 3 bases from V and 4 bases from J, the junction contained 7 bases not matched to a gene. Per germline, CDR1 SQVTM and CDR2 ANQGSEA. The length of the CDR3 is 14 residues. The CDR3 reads CSVDGGSGADTQYF. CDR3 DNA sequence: TGCAGCGTTGATGGCGGGAGTGGTGCAGATACGCAGTATTTT.

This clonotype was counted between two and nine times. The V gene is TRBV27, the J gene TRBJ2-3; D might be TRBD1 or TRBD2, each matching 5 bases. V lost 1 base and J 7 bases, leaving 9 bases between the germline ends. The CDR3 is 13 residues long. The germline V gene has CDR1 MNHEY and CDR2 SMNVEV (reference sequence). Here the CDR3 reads CASSLFREYTQYF. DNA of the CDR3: TGTGCCAGCAGTTTATTCAGGGAGTATACGCAGTATTTT.

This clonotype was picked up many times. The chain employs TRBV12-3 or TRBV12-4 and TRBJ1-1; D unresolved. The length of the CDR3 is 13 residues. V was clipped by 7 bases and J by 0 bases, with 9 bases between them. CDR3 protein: CASTSQLNTEAFF. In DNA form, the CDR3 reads TGTGCCAGCACCAGCCAGCTGAACACTGAAGCTTTCTTT.